This T cell receptor beta chain was recorded in a study of beta chain features in type 1 diabetes. Points from the study as a whole: The study found moderately but significantly shorter TCRB CDR3s in all four CD4+ subsets of Type 1 diabetes patients.

Reverse transcription of all isolated RNA meant that expressed TCRB transcripts were sequenced. Data came from immunoSEQ multiplex PCR; TCRdb stores just in-frame clones and leaves some out. Of about 170,000 clones listed, 7.8% were seen once; the top ten hold about 0.95%. This clone was counted between two and nine times. The target antigen is unknown. CDR1 is MRHNA, CDR2 SNTAGT, per germline. V gave up 3 bases and J gave up 4 bases, with 15 bases separating them. This CDR3 contains 15 residues. This sequence joins TRBV6-4 and TRBJ1-2; tentatively, D is TRBD1 (6 bases). Sequenced sample: central memory CD4+ T cells from blood. The clonotype originates from a middle-aged woman with type 1 diabetes. CDR3: CASSEGPGAPYGYTF. The CDR3 bases are TGTGCCAGCAGTGAAGGGCCAGGGGCCCCCTATGGCTACACCTTC.